The clone carrying this TCR beta chain was observed many times. The antigen remains undetermined. Via MiXCR, TCRdb re-called the 5' RACE reads, giving one row per CDR3 protein. This sample carries roughly 23,000 distinct CDR3 sequences, under 5.5% of them seen once, and the ten largest clones take around 10%. The data originate from a study of spatial heterogeneity in lung cancer. Study-wide context: A module score for T cells, taken from matched bulk RNA-seq, correlated strongly with TCR transcript counts in tumor regions.

The time point was: sample taken at primary tumor resection. Sequencing covered unsorted whole RNA taken from tumor, nontumor lung or frozen PBMC. V was pared by 4 bases and J by 8 bases, with 16 bases of the junction left unmatched. Germline V CDR1 and CDR2: ENHRY, SYGVKD. The length of the CDR3 is 17 residues. Whole-study results and caveats: The study found that expanded intratumoral alpha and beta TCR counts tracked tumor mutation counts.

Here the sequenced sample was lung tumor tissue, taken at surgery. This chain connects TRBV10-3 to TRBJ2-1, with TRBD1 matching over 8 bases. The TCR comes from a male donor with early-stage non-small cell lung cancer. The CDR3 sequence is CAISGPPGGHTRDEQFF. DNA of the CDR3: TGTGCCATCAGTGGGCCCCCAGGGGGCCACACACGGGATGAGCAGTTCTTC.